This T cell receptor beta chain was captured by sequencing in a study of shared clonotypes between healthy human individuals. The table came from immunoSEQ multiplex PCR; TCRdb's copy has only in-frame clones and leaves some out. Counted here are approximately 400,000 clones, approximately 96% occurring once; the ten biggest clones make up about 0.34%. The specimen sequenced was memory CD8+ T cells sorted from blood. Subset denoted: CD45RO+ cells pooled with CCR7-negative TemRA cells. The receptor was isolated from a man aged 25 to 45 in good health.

CDR3 amino acids: CASSWSQFPLQRTFKETQYF. DNA for the CDR3: TGTGCCAGCAGTTGGTCTCAGTTCCCCTTACAAAGAACTTTTAAAGAGACCCAGTACTTC. The chain couples TRBV2 to TRBJ2-5, with D uncertain. The germline V gene encodes CDR1 SNHLY and CDR2 FYNNEI. The CDR3 has 20 amino acids. Trimming removed 5 bases from V and 3 bases from J, with 31 bases in between.